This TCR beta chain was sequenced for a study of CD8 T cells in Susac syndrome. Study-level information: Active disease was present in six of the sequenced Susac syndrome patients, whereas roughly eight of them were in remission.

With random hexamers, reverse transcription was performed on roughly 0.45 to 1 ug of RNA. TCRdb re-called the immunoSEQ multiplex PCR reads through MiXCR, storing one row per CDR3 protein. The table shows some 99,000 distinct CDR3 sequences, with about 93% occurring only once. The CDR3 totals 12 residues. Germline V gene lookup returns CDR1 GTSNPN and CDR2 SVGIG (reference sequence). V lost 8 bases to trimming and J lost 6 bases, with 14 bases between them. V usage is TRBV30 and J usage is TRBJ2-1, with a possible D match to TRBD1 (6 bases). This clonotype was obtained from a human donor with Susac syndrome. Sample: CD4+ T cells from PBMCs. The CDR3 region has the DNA TGTGCCCTCGAAAGAGGGGGCAATGAGCAGTTCTTC. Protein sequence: CALERGGNEQFF.